The 30 T cell receptor beta chains listed next were all sequenced from one sample in a study of blood T cell repertoires in COVID-19. Generated by immunoSEQ multiplex PCR, the TCRdb table keeps only in-frame clones and is missing some. The profile shows some 150,000 clones, 75% to 85% of them singletons. The sample comprised peripheral blood. The receptor set was obtained from a man aged 55 to 69 with active or convalescent COVID-19.

CDR3 protein: CASSLVSRRGSPLHF. The CDR3 nucleotides read TGTGCCAGCAGCTTAGTGAGCCGGCGGGGTTCACCCCTCCACTTT. The rearrangement links TRBV7-8 to TRBJ1-6, with D unclear. The V and J ends lost 1 base and 9 bases respectively, with 13 bases between them. This CDR3 is built from 15 residues. Germline V lookup: CDR1 SGHVS, CDR2 FQNEAQ.

V is TRBV2 and J is TRBJ2-1, with TRBD2 identical over 9 bases. Looked up from germline, CDR1 is SNHLY and CDR2 is FYNNEI. There are 14 residues in the CDR3. J lost 3 bases, V lost 6 bases, and 3 bases had no gene match. CDR3 region: CASSLAGNYNEQFF. CDR3 DNA: TGTGCCAGCAGCCTAGCGGGAAACTACAATGAGCAGTTCTTC.

V usage is TRBV9 and J usage is TRBJ2-2, with TRBD1 matching 9 bases. V dropped 1 base and J dropped 5; count of bases not matched to a gene: 6. Germline values: CDR1 SGDLS, CDR2 YYNGEE. The length of the CDR3 is 16 residues. CDR3 coding DNA: TGTGCCAGCAGCGTAAAGGGACAGGGCGGGACCGGGGAGCTGTTTTTT. Its translation is CASSVKGQGGTGELFF. The full variable domain, in which reference TRBV9 and TRBJ2-2 provide the parts outside the CDR3, is DSGVTQTPKHLITATGQRVTLRCSPRSGDLSVYWYQQSLDQGLQFLIQYYNGEERAKGNILERFSAQQFPDLHSELNLSSLELGDSALYFCASSVKGQGGTGELFFGEGSRLTVL.

V gene TRBV13 combines with J gene TRBJ1-1, with TRBD1 as a possible D gene (5 bases). The CDR3 totals 11 residues. Germline V gives CDR1 PRHDT, CDR2 FYEKMQ (reference sequence). V gave up 3 bases and J gave up 8 bases, with 7 bases separating them. CDR3 sequence: CASSFAGEAFF. CDR3 coding DNA: TGTGCCAGCAGCTTTGCAGGGGAAGCTTTCTTT.

The V and J genes are TRBV7-2 and TRBJ2-3; 7 bases match TRBD1. The germline V gene has CDR1 SGHTA and CDR2 FQGNSA. This CDR3 has 17 residues. The V segment lost 4 bases and the J segment 2 bases; nucleotides outside the gene matches: 12. The CDR3 region has the DNA TGTGCCAGCAGCTCCCCCCTACCAGGGGGAGACACAGATACGCAGTATTTT. Its translation is CASSSPLPGGDTDTQYF.

The rearrangement links TRBV10-1 to TRBJ2-4; 10 bases are a match to TRBD1. This CDR3 has 16 amino acids. CDR1 is WNHNN, CDR2 SYGVQD, per germline (reference sequence). Unmatched junction bases numbered 10, after V lost 4 bases and J lost 7 bases. DNA of the CDR3: TGCGCCAGCAGTGGATTGGAAGGGGGACAGGGGAACATTCAGTACTTC. This gives the protein CASSGLEGGQGNIQYF.

The chain links TRBV18 to TRBJ2-2, with a possible D match to TRBD2 (6 bases). This CDR3 is 15 amino acids long. Germline CDR1 KGHSH, CDR2 LQKENI. V lost 1 base and J 4 bases, leaving 10 bases between the germline ends. The CDR3: CASSPRDSPTGELFF. DNA of the CDR3: TGTGCCAGCTCACCACGGGACTCTCCCACCGGGGAGCTGTTTTTT. Using reference TRBV18 and TRBJ2-2 for the parts outside the CDR3, the full variable domain is NAGVMQNPRHLVRRRGQEARLRCSPMKGHSHVYWYRQLPEEGLKFMVYLQKENIIDESGMPKERFSAEFPKEGPSILRIQQVVRGDSAAYFCASSPRDSPTGELFFGEGSRLTVL.

This clone was detected only a few times. The chain joins TRBV15 to TRBJ1-5, with D unclear. The germline V gene encodes CDR1 LNHNV and CDR2 YYDKDF (reference sequence). The germline V and J ends were trimmed by 1 base and 4 bases, with 11 bases remaining between them. The CDR3 length is 15 residues. The CDR3 DNA is TGTGCCACCAGCAGAGCGTGGACTTCAAATCAGCCCCAGCATTTT. Translation: CATSRAWTSNQPQHF.

The rearrangement links TRBV19 to TRBJ1-6, with D possibly matching TRBD1 (5 bases). Between the trimmed V and J ends, which lost 7 bases and 8 bases, there was a span of 21 bases. Germline CDR1 is LNHDA and CDR2 is SQIVND (reference sequence). The CDR3 is 16 amino acids. The CDR3 region has the DNA TGTGCCAGTACCCATTCGCAGGGCCTCGTCGATTCACCCCTCCACTTT. Its protein product is CASTHSQGLVDSPLHF.

The genes are TRBV5-6 and TRBJ2-3; TRBD1 aligns across 7 bases. Germline CDR1 and CDR2: SGHDT and YYEEEE. Trimming at V came to 0 bases and at J to 6 bases, leaving 7 bases not matched to a gene. CDR3 length equals 15 residues. CDR3 DNA: TGTGCCAGCAGCTTGGGACAGGGTAATCCGGATACGCAGTATTTT. Its protein product is CASSLGQGNPDTQYF. The full variable domain, completed using reference TRBV5-6 and TRBJ2-3, is DAGVTQSPTHLIKTRGQQVTLRCSPKSGHDTVSWYQQALGQGPQFIFQYYEEEERQRGNFPDRFSGHQFPNYSSELNVNALLLGDSALYLCASSLGQGNPDTQYFGPGTRLTVL.

The chain is built from TRBV10-3 and TRBJ2-2, with D uncertain. From germline, CDR1 is ENHRY and CDR2 SYGVKD. CDR3 length: 13 residues. With 10 bases removed from V and 1 base from J, the gap between germline ends came to 10 bases. The CDR3 loop reads CATAALNTGELFF. In DNA, the CDR3 is TGTGCCACCGCGGCCTTGAACACCGGGGAGCTGTTTTTT.

The chain is built from TRBV5-4 and TRBJ2-5; TRBD2 aligns across 9 bases. The CDR3 runs 15 residues. V shed 2 bases and J 5 bases; nucleotides not matched to a gene: 7. The germline gives CDR1 SGHNT, CDR2 YYREEE (reference sequence). The CDR3 DNA reads TGTGCCAGCAGCTTAGCTGGGACTAGCCTTGAGACCCAGTACTTC. Translation gives CASSLAGTSLETQYF.

V and J are TRBV5-5 and TRBJ2-1, with 12 nucleotides matching TRBD2. Germline CDR1 is SGHKS and CDR2 is YYEKEE (reference sequence). The CDR3 covers 15 residues. The trim removed 3 bases at V and 6 bases at J, leaving 4 bases unmatched. This chain's CDR3 is CASSSRLAGVNEQFF. The CDR3 bases are TGTGCCAGCAGCTCCCGACTAGCGGGAGTCAATGAGCAGTTCTTC. Using reference TRBV5-5 and TRBJ2-1 for the parts outside the CDR3, the full variable domain is DAGVTQSPTHLIKTRGQQVTLRCSPISGHKSVSWYQQVLGQGPQFIFQYYEKEERGRGNFPDRFSARQFPNYSSELNVNALLLGDSALYLCASSSRLAGVNEQFFGPGTRLTVL.

The V gene is TRBV3-1 (or the pseudogene TRBV3-2), the J gene TRBJ1-1; TRBD1 agrees at 9 bases. From germline, CDR1 is LGHDT and CDR2 YNNKEL (reference sequence). The CDR3 contains 14 residues. Trimming took 5 bases from V and 4 from J; bases not matched to a gene: 5. The CDR3 spells CASSNRGHGTEAFF. In nucleotides, the CDR3 is TGTGCCAGCAGCAACAGGGGGCATGGCACTGAAGCTTTCTTT.

The chain is built from TRBV27 and TRBJ2-3, with D uncertain. The germline CDR1 and CDR2 sequences are MNHEY and SMNVEV (reference sequence). Trimming removed 3 bases at V and 4 bases at J, with 14 bases between. The CDR3 is made up of 15 amino acids. CDR3 DNA: TGTGCCAGCAGTTTTCGGCAGGCCACGGCAGATACGCAGTATTTT. The encoded protein is CASSFRQATADTQYF.

This chain joins TRBV15 and TRBJ1-6; D may be TRBD1 (6 bases). The V and J ends lost 5 bases and 7 bases respectively, with 21 bases between them. Germline V lookup: CDR1 LNHNV, CDR2 YYDKDF (reference sequence). The CDR3 loop spans 17 amino acids. CDR3 nucleotide sequence: TGTGCCACCAGCCGGGGGGTTCAGGGGATAAGCAATTCACCCCTCCACTTT. Translation: CATSRGVQGISNSPLHF.

The chain couples TRBV7-8 to TRBJ2-1; the D is unclear. The CDR3 length is 14 residues. CDR1 is SGHVS, CDR2 FQNEAQ, per germline. Deletions cut 5 bases from V and 0 bases from J, with 8 bases between. The CDR3 nucleotides read TGTGCCAGCAGCCACTTAACCTCCTACAATGAGCAGTTCTTC. The encoded protein is CASSHLTSYNEQFF.

The chain is built from TRBV7-2 and TRBJ1-6, with TRBD1 matching 8 bases. CDR1 and CDR2 from the germline V gene are SGHTA and FQGNSA. CDR3 length equals 15 residues. The junction had 4 bases not matched to a gene; V was cut back by 0 bases and J by 9 bases. The CDR3 nucleotides are TGTGCCAGCAGCTTAGCGGGGACAGGAAGTTCACCCCTCCACTTT. Translation: CASSLAGTGSSPLHF.

This clone was picked up a small number of times. The rearrangement uses TRBV6-4 and TRBJ2-3, with TRBD2 identical over 11 bases. Germline CDR1 MRHNA, CDR2 SNTAGT. CDR3 size: 17 residues. Trimming at V came to 7 bases and at J to 2 bases, leaving 11 bases not matched to a gene. The CDR3 loop reads CASTQGLSGRDTDTQYF. CDR3 bases: TGTGCCAGCACTCAGGGCCTTAGCGGGAGGGACACAGATACGCAGTATTTT.

The chain combines TRBV28 with TRBJ1-2; 10 positions match TRBD1. The CDR3 contains 20 residues. From germline, CDR1 is MDHEN and CDR2 SYDVKM. The V gene end was trimmed by 2 bases and the J gene end by 4 bases; junction bases not matched to a gene: 19. This CDR3 is CASSLDRKRDRGVSIYGYTF. In DNA form, the CDR3 reads TGTGCCAGCAGTTTAGACAGGAAAAGGGACAGGGGCGTCTCGATCTATGGCTACACCTTC.

The rearrangement links TRBV7-8 to TRBJ2-3; TRBD2 might be the D (6 bases). There are 17 residues in the CDR3. Germline V gene sequence: CDR1 SGHVS, CDR2 FQNEAQ. Trimming removed 5 bases at V and 2 bases at J, with 20 bases between. The CDR3 DNA sequence: TGTGCCAGCAGCCTAACCTTTAGGGAGGAGTTCACAGATACGCAGTATTTT. Translating gives CASSLTFREEFTDTQYF.

V and J are TRBV7-9 and TRBJ1-4; D is possibly TRBD1 (6 bases). There are 13 residues in the CDR3. CDR1 is SEHNR and CDR2 is FQNEAQ in the germline V gene (reference sequence). Trimming cost V 8 bases and J 8 bases, with 15 bases left between them. The CDR3 loop reads CASDDRNLEKLFF. In DNA form, the CDR3 reads TGTGCCAGCGACGACAGGAATCTAGAAAAACTGTTTTTT.

V is TRBV4-2 and J is TRBJ1-3, with D uncertain. CDR3 size: 12 residues. Germline V CDR1 and CDR2: LGHNA, YNFKEQ. V was shortened by 4 bases and J by 8 bases, with 9 bases between the two germline ends. Written as DNA, the CDR3 is TGTGCCAGCAGCCCGCGTCCTTACACCATATATTTT. Translated, it gives CASSPRPYTIYF.

This clone was observed once. This sequence joins TRBV4-3 and TRBJ1-4; 9 nucleotides agree with TRBD1. J lost 3 bases, V lost 3 bases, and 5 bases had no gene match. The V gene's germline CDR1 is LGHNA and CDR2 YSLEER. The CDR3 length is 16 residues. The CDR3 protein is CASSQGQGRSNEKLFF. CDR3 DNA sequence: TGCGCCAGCAGCCAGGGACAGGGACGTTCTAATGAAAAACTGTTTTTT.

This chain connects TRBV27 to TRBJ1-2; 9 positions match TRBD1. The CDR3 is 17 residues long. Germline values: CDR1 MNHEY, CDR2 SMNVEV (reference sequence). The trim removed 5 bases at V and 0 bases at J, leaving 10 bases unmatched. CDR3 nucleotides: TGTGCCAGCAGTCTCCGGGGACAGGGTGACGCTAACTATGGCTACACCTTC. Its translation: CASSLRGQGDANYGYTF.

The genes are TRBV27 and TRBJ1-5; 9 bases align to TRBD1. Germline lookup yields CDR1 MNHEY and CDR2 SMNVEV (reference sequence). Germline trimming cut 4 bases from V and 5 bases from J; bases unmatched to any gene: 6. The CDR3 sequence is 15 residues long. The DNA of the CDR3 is TGTGCCAGCAGTTCTAGACAGGGGGGGGATCAGCCCCAGCATTTT. Amino acids: CASSSRQGGDQPQHF.

The J gene is TRBJ2-3, the V gene TRBV7-2; D might be TRBD2 (7 bases). The CDR3 is 13 amino acids. Trimming left V 5 bases short and J 4 bases short, with 10 bases between. Germline V gene data show CDR1 as SGHTA and CDR2 as FQGNSA. The CDR3 nucleotides read TGTGCCAGCAGCGAGGGGGGGGCAGATACGCAGTATTTT. This gives the protein CASSEGGADTQYF.

This clone was found once. V is TRBV5-1 and J is TRBJ2-7; D is unclear. Germline V gives CDR1 SGHRS, CDR2 YFSETQ. CDR3 size: 13 residues. V was cut by 0 bases and J by 2 bases, with 6 bases left in between. The DNA for the CDR3 is TGCGCCAGCAGCTTGGGCATAGCCTACGAGCAGTACTTC. It yields the protein CASSLGIAYEQYF.

The chain has TRBV4-3 and TRBJ2-1; perhaps TRBD2 as D (7 bases). Trimming left V 0 bases short and J 2 bases short, with 17 bases between. Looked up from germline, CDR1 is LGHNA and CDR2 is YSLEER. The CDR3 runs to 18 residues. For the CDR3, the DNA is TGCGCCAGCAGCCAAGACTTACGGGGAGGGGGTGCCTACAATGAGCAGTTCTTC. As protein: CASSQDLRGGGAYNEQFF.

A single count supports this clone. The V gene is TRBV28, the J gene TRBJ1-1; TRBD1 agrees at 7 bases. Germline V gene data show CDR1 as MDHEN and CDR2 as SYDVKM. J gave up 4 bases and V 6 bases, and 11 bases lay outside the gene matches. The CDR3 runs 15 residues. The CDR3 region is CASSPPTGSGTEAFF. The CDR3, as DNA: TGTGCCAGCAGCCCCCCGACAGGGTCGGGCACTGAAGCTTTCTTT. Filled out from reference TRBV28 and TRBJ1-1, the complete variable domain reads DVKVTQSSRYLVKRTGEKVFLECVQDMDHENMFWYRQDPGLGLRLIYFSYDVKMKEKGDIPEGYSVSREKKERFSLILESASTNQTSMYLCASSPPTGSGTEAFFGQGTRLTVV.